This T cell receptor (beta chain) was documented in a study of CD8 T cells in Susac syndrome (dated by TCRdb to the late 2010s). Some background on the complete study: Of the Susac syndrome patients who were sequenced, about 6 had clinically active disease and roughly eight were in clinical remission. Repertoire sequencing was used to test whether CD8+ T cell activation and differentiation in Susac syndrome was antigen driven. At blood withdrawal, Susac syndrome patients were either therapy-naive, taking corticosteroids (in some cases with IVIg as well), or taking IVIg alone. The study at large found these results: In the CD4+ T cell repertoire of Susac syndrome patients, clonal expansion was not detected. The number of individuals in the TCR sequencing and HLA analysis was recognized as being relatively small.

In the germline V gene (reference sequence), CDR1 corresponds to SSHAT and CDR2 to FNYEAQ. The cysteine opens and the phenylalanine closes a CDR3 of 13 amino acids. The read is trimmed to its CDR3 DNA, 39 bases read in frame from base 1. RNA was extracted using the RNeasy kit, and roughly 0.45 to 1 microgram was reverse transcribed with random hexamers. TCR beta CDR3 regions were amplified with the immunoSEQ multiplex PCR assay covering 54 Vbeta and 13 Jbeta segments. PCR amplification bias was corrected using a synthetic template baseline for primer optimization and computational correction. The authors' analysis ran thus. Only productive sequences were kept, with reads annotated to V, D and J genes according to IMGT and analyzed in immunoSEQ Analyzer. Clonality was computed as one minus Shannon entropy normalized by log2 of the number of productive unique sequences. Public and private clones were assessed among the 100 most prevalent clones of each patient and control. Clones were defined as Susac-specific if absent from the healthy and MS cohorts, from around 1,000 published viral clones and from other ImmuneACCESS disease sequences. The public reads were reprocessed in TCRdb via fastp at Q25 and MiXCR, keeping in-frame beta chains. Each CDR3 protein gets just one entry, which takes the most common genes and DNA from the rows behind it. Here the V and J calls rest on TCRdb's processing, not on the authors' analysis. The table for this sample lists about 120,000 distinct CDR3 sequences; under 96% of them were counted only once. About 0.13% of the sample is held by the ten biggest clonotypes.

Points on this clonotype: The specificity of this receptor is unknown. The junction shows a germline mismatch at one end, possibly a read error.

Peripheral blood CD8+ and CD4+ T cells from healthy donors, Susac syndrome patients and multiple sclerosis patients were profiled by high-throughput TCR beta sequencing. The Susac syndrome patients fulfilled recently defined diagnostic criteria for either definite or probable disease. Bulk CD8+ and CD4+ T cells were purified by magnetic negative isolation, while CD8+ TEMRA cells were enriched using FACS. Blood was drawn into EDTA tubes, processed within 24 hours, and PBMCs were isolated by density gradient centrifugation. PBMCs intended for TCR sequencing were cryopreserved in liquid nitrogen and were subsequently thawed in a 37 degrees C water bath. A purity of at least 90% was achieved for sorted or isolated CD4+, CD8+ and CD8+ TEMRA cells.

This receptor chain uses TRBV7-7 and TRBJ2-7; no D gene is confidently identified. The clonotype originates from a human donor with Susac syndrome. Sequencing used CD4+ T cells from PBMCs. In nucleotide form, the sequence is TGTGCTAGCAGCCCCGGACCCACCCGGGAGCAGTACTTC. The resulting protein is CASSPGPTREQYF.